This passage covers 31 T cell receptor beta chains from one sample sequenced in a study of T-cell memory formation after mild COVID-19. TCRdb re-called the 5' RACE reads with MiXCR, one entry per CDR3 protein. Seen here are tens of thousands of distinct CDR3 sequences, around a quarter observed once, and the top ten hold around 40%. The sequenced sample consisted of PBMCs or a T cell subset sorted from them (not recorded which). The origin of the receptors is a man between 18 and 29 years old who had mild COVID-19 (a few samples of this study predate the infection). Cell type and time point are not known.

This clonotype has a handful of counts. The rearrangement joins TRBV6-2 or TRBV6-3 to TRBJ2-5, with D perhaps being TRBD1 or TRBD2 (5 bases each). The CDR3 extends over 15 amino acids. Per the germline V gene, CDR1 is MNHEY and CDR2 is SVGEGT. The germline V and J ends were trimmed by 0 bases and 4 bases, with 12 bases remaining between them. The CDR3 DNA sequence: TGTGCCAGCAGTTACTCGTGGGGGTACGGAGAGACCCAGTACTTC. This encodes CASSYSWGYGETQYF.

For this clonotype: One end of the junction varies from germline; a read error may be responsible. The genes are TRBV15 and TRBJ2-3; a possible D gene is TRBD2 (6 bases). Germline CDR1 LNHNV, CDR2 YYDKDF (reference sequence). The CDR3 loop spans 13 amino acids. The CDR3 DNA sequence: TGTGCCACCAATGCGGGGTTCACAGAGACGCAGTATTTT. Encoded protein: CATNAGFTETQYF.

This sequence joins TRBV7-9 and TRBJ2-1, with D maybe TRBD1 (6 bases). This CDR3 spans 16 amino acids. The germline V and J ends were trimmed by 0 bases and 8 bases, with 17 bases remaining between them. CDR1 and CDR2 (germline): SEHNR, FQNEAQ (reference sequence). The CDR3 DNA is TGTGCCAGCAGCTTAGCGGGCAGGGGTTCCTTCGATGAGCAGTTCTTC. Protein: CASSLAGRGSFDEQFF.

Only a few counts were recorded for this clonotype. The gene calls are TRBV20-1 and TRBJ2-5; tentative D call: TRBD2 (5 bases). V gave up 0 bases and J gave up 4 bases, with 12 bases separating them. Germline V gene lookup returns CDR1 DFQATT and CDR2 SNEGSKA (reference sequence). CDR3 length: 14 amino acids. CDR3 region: CSARDLRGLETQYF. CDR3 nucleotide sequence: TGCAGTGCTAGAGACCTCCGGGGTTTAGAGACCCAGTACTTC.

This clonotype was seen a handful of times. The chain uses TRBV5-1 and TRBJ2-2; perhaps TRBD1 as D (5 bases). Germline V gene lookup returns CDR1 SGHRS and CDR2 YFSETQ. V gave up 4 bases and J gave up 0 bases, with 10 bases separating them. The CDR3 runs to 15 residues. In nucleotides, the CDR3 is TGCGCCAGCAGCAGGGGAAACTCGAACACCGGGGAGCTGTTTTTT. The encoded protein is CASSRGNSNTGELFF.

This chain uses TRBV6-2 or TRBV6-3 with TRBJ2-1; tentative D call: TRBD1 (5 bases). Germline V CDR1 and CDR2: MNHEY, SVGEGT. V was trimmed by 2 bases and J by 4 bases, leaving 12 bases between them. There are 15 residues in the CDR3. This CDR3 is CASSYRQGLYNEQFF. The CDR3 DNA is TGTGCCAGCAGTTACCGGCAGGGTTTGTACAATGAGCAGTTCTTC.

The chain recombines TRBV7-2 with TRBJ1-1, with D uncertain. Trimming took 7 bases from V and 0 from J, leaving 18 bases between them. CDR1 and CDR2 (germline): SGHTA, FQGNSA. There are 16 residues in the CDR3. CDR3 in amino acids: CASTSWAVIMNTEAFF. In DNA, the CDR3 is TGTGCCAGCACCAGTTGGGCAGTCATCATGAACACTGAAGCTTTCTTT.

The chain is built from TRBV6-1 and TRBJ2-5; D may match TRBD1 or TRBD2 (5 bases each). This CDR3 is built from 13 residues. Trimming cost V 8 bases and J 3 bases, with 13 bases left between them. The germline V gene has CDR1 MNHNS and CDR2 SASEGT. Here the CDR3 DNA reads TGTGCCAGCTCCCCCGTGGGGGAAGAGACCCAGTACTTC. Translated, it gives CASSPVGEETQYF.

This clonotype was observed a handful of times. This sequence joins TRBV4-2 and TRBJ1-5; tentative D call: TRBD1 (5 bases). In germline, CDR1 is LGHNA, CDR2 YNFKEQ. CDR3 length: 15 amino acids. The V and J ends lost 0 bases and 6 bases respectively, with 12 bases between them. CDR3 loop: CASSQEIGVSQPQHF. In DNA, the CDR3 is TGTGCCAGCAGCCAAGAAATAGGGGTGAGTCAGCCCCAGCATTTT.

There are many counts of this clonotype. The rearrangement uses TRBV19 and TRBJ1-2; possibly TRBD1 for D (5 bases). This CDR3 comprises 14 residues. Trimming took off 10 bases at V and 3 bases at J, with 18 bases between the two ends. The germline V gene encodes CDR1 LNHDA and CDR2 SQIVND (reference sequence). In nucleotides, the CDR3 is TGTGCCACCGCGGTTGACTCAGGGTACTATGGCTACACCTTC. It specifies CATAVDSGYYGYTF.

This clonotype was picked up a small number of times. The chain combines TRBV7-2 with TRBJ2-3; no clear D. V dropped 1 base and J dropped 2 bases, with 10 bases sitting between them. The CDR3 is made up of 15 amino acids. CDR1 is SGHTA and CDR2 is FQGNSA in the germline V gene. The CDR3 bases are TGTGCCAGCAGCTTAGAGGTCAGCTACACAGATACGCAGTATTTT. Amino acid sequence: CASSLEVSYTDTQYF.

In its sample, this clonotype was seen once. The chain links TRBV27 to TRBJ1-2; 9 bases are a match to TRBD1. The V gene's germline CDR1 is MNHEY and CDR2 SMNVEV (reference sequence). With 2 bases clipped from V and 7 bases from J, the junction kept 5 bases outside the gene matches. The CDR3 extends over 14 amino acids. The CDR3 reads CASSLDRGWSGYTF. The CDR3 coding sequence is TGTGCCAGCAGTTTAGACAGGGGGTGGTCTGGCTACACCTTC.

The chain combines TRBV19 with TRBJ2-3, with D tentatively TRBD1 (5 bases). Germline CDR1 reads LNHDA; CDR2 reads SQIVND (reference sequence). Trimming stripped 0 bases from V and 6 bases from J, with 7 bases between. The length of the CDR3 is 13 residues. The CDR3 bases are TGTGCCAGTAGTATAGACCCAGGGGATACGCAGTATTTT. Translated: CASSIDPGDTQYF.

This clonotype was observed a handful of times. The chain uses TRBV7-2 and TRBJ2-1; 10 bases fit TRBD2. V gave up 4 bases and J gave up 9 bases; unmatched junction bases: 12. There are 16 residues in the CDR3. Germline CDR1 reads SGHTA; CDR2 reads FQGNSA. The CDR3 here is CASSSMPSGGAGEQFF. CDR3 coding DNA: TGTGCCAGCAGCTCTATGCCCAGCGGGGGGGCGGGTGAGCAGTTCTTC.

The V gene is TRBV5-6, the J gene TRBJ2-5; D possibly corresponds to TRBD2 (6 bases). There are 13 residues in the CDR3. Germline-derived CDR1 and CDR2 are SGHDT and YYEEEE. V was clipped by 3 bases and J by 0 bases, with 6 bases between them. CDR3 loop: CASSWTNQETQYF. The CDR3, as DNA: TGTGCCAGCAGCTGGACTAACCAAGAGACCCAGTACTTC.

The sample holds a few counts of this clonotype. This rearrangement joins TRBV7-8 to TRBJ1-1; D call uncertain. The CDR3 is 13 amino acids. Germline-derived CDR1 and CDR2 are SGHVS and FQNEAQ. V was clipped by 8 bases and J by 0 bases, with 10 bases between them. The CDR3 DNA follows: TGTGCCAGCTTTCCAGATGTGAACACTGAAGCTTTCTTT. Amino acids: CASFPDVNTEAFF.

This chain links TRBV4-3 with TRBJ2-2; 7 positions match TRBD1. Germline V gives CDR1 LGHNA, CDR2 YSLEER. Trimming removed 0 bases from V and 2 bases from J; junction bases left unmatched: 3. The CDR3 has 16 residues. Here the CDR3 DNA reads TGCGCCAGCAGCCAAGAGGGACAGTACAACACCGGGGAGCTGTTTTTT. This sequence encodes CASSQEGQYNTGELFF.

In nucleotides, the CDR3 is TGCGCCAGCAGCCAAGATCGTGGTAACCAAGAGACCCAGTACTTC. Protein: CASSQDRGNQETQYF. J is TRBJ2-5 and V is TRBV4-1; the D is unclear. V shed 0 bases and J shed 0 bases, with 8 bases lying between them. From germline, CDR1 is MGHRA and CDR2 YSYEKL. The CDR3 contains 15 residues.

The CDR3, as DNA: TGTGCCAGCAGGATGACCTCTTATAGCAATCAGCCCCAGCATTTT. As protein: CASRMTSYSNQPQHF. This chain links TRBV27 with TRBJ1-5; no clear D. Trimming cost V 6 bases and J 0 bases, with 12 bases left between them. The CDR3 is 15 amino acids. The germline CDR1 and CDR2 sequences are MNHEY and SMNVEV (reference sequence).

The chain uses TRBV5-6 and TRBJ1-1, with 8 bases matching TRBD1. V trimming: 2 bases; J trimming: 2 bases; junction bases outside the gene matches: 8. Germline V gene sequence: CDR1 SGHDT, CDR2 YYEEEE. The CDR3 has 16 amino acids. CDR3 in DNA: TGTGCCAGCAGCTTTCCCGGGACAGGAACCAACACTGAAGCTTTCTTT. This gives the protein CASSFPGTGTNTEAFF. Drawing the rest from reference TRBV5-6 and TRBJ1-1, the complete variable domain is DAGVTQSPTHLIKTRGQQVTLRCSPKSGHDTVSWYQQALGQGPQFIFQYYEEEERQRGNFPDRFSGHQFPNYSSELNVNALLLGDSALYLCASSFPGTGTNTEAFFGQGTRLTVV.

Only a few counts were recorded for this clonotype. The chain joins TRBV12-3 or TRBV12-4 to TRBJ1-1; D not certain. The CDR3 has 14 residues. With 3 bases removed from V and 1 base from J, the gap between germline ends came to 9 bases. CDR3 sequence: CASSFGNGNTEAFF. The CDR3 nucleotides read TGTGCCAGCAGTTTCGGGAACGGGAACACTGAAGCTTTCTTT.

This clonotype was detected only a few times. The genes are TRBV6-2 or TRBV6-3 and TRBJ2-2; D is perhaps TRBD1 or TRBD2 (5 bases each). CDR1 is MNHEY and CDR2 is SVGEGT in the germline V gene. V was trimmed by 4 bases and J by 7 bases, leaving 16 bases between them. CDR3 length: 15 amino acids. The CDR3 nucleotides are TGTGCCAGCAGTTCACGACAGCCCGGGGTCGGGGAGCTGTTTTTT. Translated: CASSSRQPGVGELFF.

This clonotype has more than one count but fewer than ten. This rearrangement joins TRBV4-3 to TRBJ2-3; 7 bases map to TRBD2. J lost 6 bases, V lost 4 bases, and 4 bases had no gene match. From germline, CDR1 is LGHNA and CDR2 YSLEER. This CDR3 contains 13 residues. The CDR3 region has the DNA TGCGCCAGCAGCCCCCCCGGGGGGGATACGCAGTATTTT. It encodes CASSPPGGDTQYF.

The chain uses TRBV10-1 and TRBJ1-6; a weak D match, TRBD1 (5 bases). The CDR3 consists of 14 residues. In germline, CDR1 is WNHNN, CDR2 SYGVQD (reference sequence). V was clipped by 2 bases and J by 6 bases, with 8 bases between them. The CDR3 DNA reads TGCGCCAGCAGTGAGGGGGCGGGTAATTCACCCCTCCACTTT. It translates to CASSEGAGNSPLHF.

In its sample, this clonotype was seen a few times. The CDR3: CASSHGGQSTDTQYF. CDR3 nucleotides: TGCGCCAGCAGCCACGGGGGGCAGAGCACAGATACGCAGTATTTT. The V gene is TRBV4-1, the J gene TRBJ2-3; TRBD2 might be the D (7 bases). This CDR3 spans 15 amino acids. Trimming removed 3 bases at V and 0 bases at J, with 10 bases between. Germline lookup yields CDR1 MGHRA and CDR2 YSYEKL.

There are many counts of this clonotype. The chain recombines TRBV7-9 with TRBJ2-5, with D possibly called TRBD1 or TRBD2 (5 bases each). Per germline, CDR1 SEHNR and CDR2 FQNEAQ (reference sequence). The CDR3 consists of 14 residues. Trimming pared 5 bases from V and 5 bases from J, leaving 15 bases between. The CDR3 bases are TGTGCCAGCAGCCCCCCCCAGGGAGCGGAGACCCAGTACTTC. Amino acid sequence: CASSPPQGAETQYF.

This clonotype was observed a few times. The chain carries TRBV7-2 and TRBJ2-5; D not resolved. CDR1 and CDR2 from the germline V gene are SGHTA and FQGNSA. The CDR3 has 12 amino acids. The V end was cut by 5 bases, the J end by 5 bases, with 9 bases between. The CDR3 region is CASSPLEETQYF. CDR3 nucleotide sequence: TGTGCCAGCAGCCCTCTCGAGGAGACCCAGTACTTC.

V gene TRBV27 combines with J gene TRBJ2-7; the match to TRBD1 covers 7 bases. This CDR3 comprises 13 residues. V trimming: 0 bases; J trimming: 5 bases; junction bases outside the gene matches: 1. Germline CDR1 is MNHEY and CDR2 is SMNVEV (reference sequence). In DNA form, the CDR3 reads TGTGCCAGCAGTTTATCGGGACAGAACGAGCAGTACTTC. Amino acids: CASSLSGQNEQYF.

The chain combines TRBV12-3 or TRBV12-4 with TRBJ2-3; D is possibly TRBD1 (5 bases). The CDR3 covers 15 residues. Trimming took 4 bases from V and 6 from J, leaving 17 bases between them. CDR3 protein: CASSSYGRDADTQYF. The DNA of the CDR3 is TGTGCCAGCAGTTCTTATGGCAGGGATGCCGATACGCAGTATTTT.

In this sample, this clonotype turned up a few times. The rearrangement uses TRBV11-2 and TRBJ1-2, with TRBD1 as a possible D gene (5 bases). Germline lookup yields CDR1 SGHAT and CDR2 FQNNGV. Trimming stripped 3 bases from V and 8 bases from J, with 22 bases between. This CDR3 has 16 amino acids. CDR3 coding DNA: TGTGCCAGCAGCTTCTGGGTGAAAGGGGCCGGCCCCGGCTACACCTTC. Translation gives CASSFWVKGAGPGYTF.

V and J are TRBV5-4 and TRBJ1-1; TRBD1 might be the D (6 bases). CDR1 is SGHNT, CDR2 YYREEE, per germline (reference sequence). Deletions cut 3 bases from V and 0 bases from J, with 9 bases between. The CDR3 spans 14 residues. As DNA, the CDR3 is TGTGCCAGCAGCTCTACAGGGTTGAACACTGAAGCTTTCTTT. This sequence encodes CASSSTGLNTEAFF. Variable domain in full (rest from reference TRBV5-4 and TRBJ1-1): ETGVTQSPTHLIKTRGQQVTLRCSSQSGHNTVSWYQQALGQGPQFIFQYYREEENGRGNFPPRFSGLQFPNYSSELNVNALELDDSALYLCASSSTGLNTEAFFGQGTRLTVV.